This T cell receptor (beta chain) stems from a study of blood T cell repertoires in COVID-19 (dated by TCRdb to about 2020). Background on the whole study: Samples covering the acute and convalescent phases of COVID-19 were provided by collaborators in the United States, Italy and Spain. The prospective study material was composed of cDNA or gDNA derived from T cells, B-cell-depleted T cells, or PBMCs. Subjects who had been exposed to COVID-19, were actively infected with it, or had recovered from it provided the deeply sampled blood TCRbeta repertoires that made up the dataset. A freely available public database, intended as a resource for researchers studying the immune response to SARS-CoV-2, is where the repertoires were released. The samples were drawn from the first 160 participants of the ongoing ImmuneRACE study and from some 1,300 subjects provided by 6 global collaborators. Nearly every sample came with metadata listing a de-identified subject ID, COVID-19 status, age in years and sex. Where available, HLA class I and class II types were obtained from metadata supplied by the sample provider rather than from assay-based typing.

Enrolling through a virtual design, the prospective study's participants ranged in age from roughly 18 to 90 years and lived across roughly 24 United States geographic areas. In the prospective study, cohorts were assigned on the basis of participant-reported clinical history obtained from a screening survey and a study questionnaire. ImmuneRACE Cohort 3 recovered participants were defined by two consecutive negative NP/OP PCR tests, healthcare professional clearance, or symptom resolution. In the prospective study, mobile phlebotomists collected whole blood, serum and a nasopharyngeal or oropharyngeal swab from each participant. Over a roughly two-month period, participants in the prospective study had the option of providing additional blood draws and questionnaires. Blood samples from the prospective study were shipped frozen or at room temperature prior to DNA extraction. As regards this clone: The antigen this receptor binds is unknown. No base quality information exists; no much larger clone differs at one position.

The CDR3, cysteine through phenylalanine, is 13 amino acids long. Solely the CDR3 DNA is kept, with 39 bases framed from the first base. Here V drops 4 bases and J drops 5 bases, and the junction holds 6 bases not matched to any gene. CDR1 and CDR2 are read off the germline V gene as SGDLS and YYNGEE. The research as a whole found: Clinical and demographic metadata were provided uncurated, with the amount varying by source and participant.

The immunoSEQ Assay, a bias-controlled multiplex PCR, was used to amplify TCRbeta CDR3 regions from genomic DNA. In the original analysis: Nucleated cell counts per sample were estimated from amplification of reference gene primers within the assay. To quantify the absolute abundance of each unique TCRbeta CDR3 rearrangement, sequence reads were collapsed and filtered. For each sample, productive Simpson clonality was calculated as the square root of Simpson's diversity index across productive rearrangements. TCRdb retrieved this table from immuneACCESS and kept in-frame rearrangements only. Not all clones are present; in checked studies, unresolved V genes account for under half, and no reason is known for the remainder. V and J calls and clone size are given by that table; D and trimming were obtained from the DNA. The sample profile shows some 400,000 clones; about 90% of them were found once. The top ten clonotypes cover about 1.5% of the sample.

Sequences were obtained from PBMCs or T cells enriched from blood (not recorded which). The sequence was collected from a man aged 30-40 years who had recovered from COVID-19. The chain was built from TRBV9 and TRBJ2-7, with TRBD2 identical over 7 junction bases. DNA sequence: TGTGCCAGCAGCTCGATGGCGGGGGACGAGCAGTACTTC. Its protein product is CASSSMAGDEQYF.